Presented here are 28 T cell receptor beta chains from one specimen sequenced in a study of shared clonotypes between healthy human individuals. Repertoires were generated with immunoSEQ multiplex PCR, while TCRdb's copy carries only in-frame clones and drops some. The data hold some 360,000 clones, with around 70% observed a single time. The sequencing sample was made of memory CD4+ T cells sorted from blood. Subset of the sample: CD45RA-negative fraction. The source is a man aged 25-40 years in good health.

Comments on this clone: At one end, the junction sequence differs from germline, possibly due to a read error. This CDR3 is also generated by other DNA sequences in the sample. The chain links TRBV5-1 to TRBJ2-7; D uncertain. The germline V gene has CDR1 SGHRS and CDR2 YFSETQ. The CDR3 runs 14 residues. The CDR3 DNA is TGCGCCAGTAGCTTGGCTAACTCACTTGCCGAGCAGTACTTC. This translates into CASSLANSLAEQYF.

The chain combines TRBV5-1 with TRBJ2-3; 7 bases are shared with TRBD1. In germline, CDR1 is SGHRS, CDR2 YFSETQ. The CDR3 length is 16 residues. J lost 4 bases, V lost 4 bases, and 12 bases had no gene match. The CDR3 is CASSTIRQGVADTQYF. In nucleotides, the CDR3 is TGCGCCAGCAGCACCATTCGGCAGGGGGTGGCAGATACGCAGTATTTT.

The chain has TRBV7-3 and TRBJ2-7, with D perhaps matching TRBD1 or TRBD2 (6 bases each). V lost 5 bases, J lost 3 bases, and 17 bases lay in between. The CDR3 spans 15 residues. The germline V gene has CDR1 SGHTA and CDR2 FQGTGA. CDR3: CASSLEGGRNYEQYF. CDR3 coding DNA: TGTGCCAGCAGCCTAGAGGGGGGACGCAACTACGAGCAGTACTTC.

This chain connects TRBV10-1 to TRBJ2-5; TRBD1 aligns across 10 bases. This CDR3 has 14 amino acids. The V gene end was trimmed by 5 bases and the J gene end by 5 bases; junction bases not matched to a gene: 5. Germline loops: CDR1 WNHNN, CDR2 SYGVQD (reference sequence). This CDR3 is CASSRDRGTETQYF. The CDR3 nucleotides read TGCGCCAGCAGTCGGGACAGGGGTACGGAGACCCAGTACTTC.

The rearrangement joins TRBV20-1 to TRBJ2-5; D call uncertain. Trimming took off 5 bases at V and 5 bases at J, with 9 bases between the two ends. This CDR3 is built from 11 residues. Germline lookup yields CDR1 DFQATT and CDR2 SNEGSKA (reference sequence). The CDR3 protein is CSALSRETQYF. Here the CDR3 DNA reads TGCAGTGCTCTCTCCCGGGAGACCCAGTACTTC.

Remarks on this clone: Additional DNA sequences in this sample encode the identical CDR3. This chain's CDR3 is CASSPGETQYF. DNA for the CDR3: TGTGCCAGCTCCCCTGGGGAGACCCAGTACTTC. J is TRBJ2-5 and V is TRBV18, with D unclear. V was shortened by 6 bases and J by 5 bases, with 7 bases between the two germline ends. The CDR3 runs to 11 residues. The germline gives CDR1 KGHSH, CDR2 LQKENI.

This clone was recorded many times. The chain employs TRBV5-1 and TRBJ2-5, with 10 bases lining up with TRBD2. V gave up 0 bases and J gave up 1 base; unmatched junction bases: 6. Looked up from germline, CDR1 is SGHRS and CDR2 is YFSETQ. The CDR3 is 17 amino acids. The CDR3 DNA follows: TGCGCCAGCAGCTTGGCACTAGCGGGAAATGTCCAAGAGACCCAGTACTTC. Translation: CASSLALAGNVQETQYF.

There are many counts of this clone. The chain uses TRBV29-1 and TRBJ2-5, with TRBD2 matching 12 bases. CDR1 is SQVTM and CDR2 is ANQGSEA in the germline V gene. The CDR3 length is 14 residues. V lost 3 bases, J lost 6 bases, and 5 bases stayed unmatched. The chain's CDR3 is CSVDSSGRAQTQYF. CDR3 coding DNA: TGCAGCGTTGATTCTAGCGGGAGGGCCCAGACCCAGTACTTC.

The CDR3 is CASSPGRDRASEQYF. CDR3 nucleotide sequence: TGTGCCAGCTCACCAGGAAGGGACAGGGCGTCCGAGCAGTACTTC. The V call is TRBV18, the J call TRBJ2-7, with TRBD1 identical over 9 bases. The V gene's germline CDR1 is KGHSH and CDR2 LQKENI. V trimming: 2 bases; J trimming: 6 bases; junction bases outside the gene matches: 8. The CDR3 is 15 residues long.

V usage is TRBV27 and J usage is TRBJ2-7, with 7 bases identical to TRBD2. The CDR3 contains 15 residues. Germline V gene data show CDR1 as MNHEY and CDR2 as SMNVEV (reference sequence). V trimming: 5 bases; J trimming: 3 bases; junction bases outside the gene matches: 10. The CDR3 bases are TGTGCCAGCAGTCTTGCGGGAGAATTGGTCTACGAGCAGTACTTC. Protein product: CASSLAGELVYEQYF.

The gene calls are TRBV7-2 and TRBJ1-1, with D maybe TRBD1 (6 bases). This CDR3 is built from 14 residues. Germline CDR1 is SGHTA and CDR2 is FQGNSA. Between the trimmed V and J ends, which lost 2 bases and 4 bases, there was a span of 11 bases. CDR3 DNA: TGTGCCAGCAGCTTATCCGGGGGCGTCACTGAAGCTTTCTTT. Protein: CASSLSGGVTEAFF. The variable domain in full, with the rest retrieved from reference TRBV7-2 and TRBJ1-1, is GAGVSQSPSNKVTEKGKDVELRCDPISGHTALYWYRQSLGQGLEFLIYFQGNSAPDKSGLPSDRFSAERTGGSVSTLTIQRTQQEDSAVYLCASSLSGGVTEAFFGQGTRLTVV.

This clone has just one count. J is TRBJ2-1 and V is TRBV25-1, with D maybe TRBD2 (5 bases). This CDR3 comprises 14 residues. V dropped 0 bases and J dropped 4 bases, with 7 bases sitting between them. Germline V gene sequence: CDR1 MGHDK, CDR2 SYGVNS. CDR3 protein: CASSEYTGYNEQFF. The CDR3 DNA follows: TGTGCCAGCAGTGAATATACGGGATACAATGAGCAGTTCTTC.

This sequence joins TRBV2 and TRBJ2-1; TRBD1 might be the D (6 bases). This CDR3 comprises 14 residues. CDR1 and CDR2 (germline): SNHLY, FYNNEI. Trimming pared 8 bases from V and 8 bases from J, leaving 19 bases between. The CDR3 coding sequence is TGTGCCAGCTCGAAAGGGGGAGAGGCAGATGAGCAGTTCTTC. Its protein is CASSKGGEADEQFF.

V is TRBV10-2 and J is TRBJ2-7; 9 bases agree with TRBD1. This CDR3 is built from 16 residues. The J segment lost 2 bases and the V segment lost 5 bases, leaving 10 bases of the junction unmatched. Germline CDR1 reads WSHSY; CDR2 reads SAAADI. The CDR3 protein is CASSNVGDRAAYEQYF. The CDR3 nucleotides read TGCGCCAGCAGTAACGTGGGGGACAGGGCCGCCTACGAGCAGTACTTC.

The chain couples TRBV7-9 to TRBJ2-5, with unresolved D. V was shortened by 2 bases and J by 2 bases, with 9 bases between the two germline ends. Germline V gene lookup returns CDR1 SEHNR and CDR2 FQNEAQ (reference sequence). This CDR3 contains 14 residues. CDR3 DNA sequence: TGTGCCAGCAGCTTAAGTCAGCTTCAAGAGACCCAGTACTTC. Amino acids: CASSLSQLQETQYF.

V is TRBV29-1 and J is TRBJ1-2; 7 bases are shared with TRBD1. V lost 6 bases to trimming and J lost 2 bases; unmatched junction nucleotides: 9. CDR1 is SQVTM and CDR2 is ANQGSEA in the germline V gene. CDR3 length equals 14 residues. The CDR3 nucleotides read TGCAGCGTGAAGACAGGGCCGTCAAACTATGGCTACACCTTC. Encoded protein: CSVKTGPSNYGYTF.

The genes are TRBV14 and TRBJ1-5; a weak D match, TRBD1 (6 bases). Germline loops: CDR1 SGHDN, CDR2 FVKESK. With 9 bases removed from V and 4 bases from J, the gap between germline ends came to 13 bases. The CDR3 has 13 residues. The CDR3 reads CASSTGVNQPQHF. The CDR3 bases are TGTGCCAGTTCGACAGGAGTTAATCAGCCCCAGCATTTT.

The chain is built from TRBV5-1 and TRBJ1-3; no definite D call. V lost 0 bases, J lost 3 bases, and 13 bases lay in between. Germline V lookup: CDR1 SGHRS, CDR2 YFSETQ. This CDR3 region has 16 residues. DNA of the CDR3: TGCGCCAGCAGCTTGGGGTGGACTTTTAATGGAAACACCATATATTTT. Its protein product is CASSLGWTFNGNTIYF. Supplemented by reference TRBV5-1 and TRBJ1-3, the full variable domain reads KAGVTQTPRYLIKTRGQQVTLSCSPISGHRSVSWYQQTPGQGLQFLFEYFSETQRNKGNFPGRFSGRQFSNSRSEMNVSTLELGDSALYLCASSLGWTFNGNTIYFGEGSWLTVV.

The genes are TRBV5-1 and TRBJ1-3; TRBD1 aligns across 7 bases. The ends lost 4 bases at V and 0 bases at J; junction bases unmatched: 19. Germline CDR1 reads SGHRS; CDR2 reads YFSETQ. CDR3 size: 20 residues. In DNA, the CDR3 is TGCGCCAGCAGCCCAAGACAGGGAGGAAAAGGGATTCTCTCTGGAAACACCATATATTTT. As protein: CASSPRQGGKGILSGNTIYF.

The chain employs TRBV4-1 and TRBJ2-7, with TRBD2 as a possible D gene (5 bases). This CDR3 contains 13 residues. From germline, CDR1 is MGHRA and CDR2 YSYEKL. V was clipped by 1 base and J by 3 bases, with 7 bases between them. CDR3 coding DNA: TGCGCCAGCAGCCAAGTGGGGAGCTACGAGCAGTACTTC. Translated: CASSQVGSYEQYF.

V usage is TRBV6-1 and J usage is TRBJ2-1, with 7 bases identical to TRBD1. V lost 4 bases and J lost 13; bases outside the gene matches: 7. From germline, CDR1 is MNHNS and CDR2 SASEGT. This CDR3 comprises 12 residues. This chain's CDR3 is CASSANRDRQFF. In DNA form, the CDR3 reads TGTGCCAGCAGTGCAAACCGGGACAGACAGTTCTTC.

The V and J genes are TRBV2 and TRBJ2-5; D may be TRBD1 (6 bases). CDR3 length: 14 amino acids. Trimming removed 8 bases at V and 5 bases at J, with 18 bases between. Germline V gene sequence: CDR1 SNHLY, CDR2 FYNNEI. CDR3 sequence (DNA): TGTGCCAGCGTTCGGGACAATATAGGGGAGACCCAGTACTTC. Translated: CASVRDNIGETQYF.

The chain recombines TRBV7-2 with TRBJ1-5; D is uncertain. Trimming took 5 bases from V and 13 from J, leaving 18 bases between them. The CDR3 is made up of 13 amino acids. Germline V gene sequence: CDR1 SGHTA, CDR2 FQGNSA. DNA for the CDR3: TGTGCCAGCAGCCTATCGGACGGTAGGATTCAGCATTTT. Protein: CASSLSDGRIQHF.

The rearrangement uses TRBV5-4 and TRBJ2-1; 9 nucleotides match TRBD1. This CDR3 spans 16 amino acids. Germline CDR1 and CDR2: SGHNT and YYREEE (reference sequence). The V gene end was trimmed by 0 bases and the J gene end by 9 bases; junction bases not matched to a gene: 10. This CDR3 is CASSLALRDRAGEQFF. CDR3 in DNA: TGTGCCAGCAGCTTGGCCCTCCGGGACAGGGCCGGTGAGCAGTTCTTC. The full variable domain, in which reference TRBV5-4 and TRBJ2-1 provide the parts outside the CDR3, is ETGVTQSPTHLIKTRGQQVTLRCSSQSGHNTVSWYQQALGQGPQFIFQYYREEENGRGNFPPRFSGLQFPNYSSELNVNALELDDSALYLCASSLALRDRAGEQFFGPGTRLTVL.

The rearrangement links TRBV7-2 to TRBJ2-7; TRBD1 agrees at 12 bases. This CDR3 region has 15 residues. Germline V gives CDR1 SGHTA, CDR2 FQGNSA. Trimming removed 4 bases from V and 6 bases from J; junction bases left unmatched: 7. DNA for the CDR3: TGTGCCAGCAGCTCGGGGGGGACAGGGGGCGCCGAGCAGTACTTC. This codes for CASSSGGTGGAEQYF.

The chain has TRBV5-5 and TRBJ2-5; no firm D call. The CDR3 runs 12 residues. The V and J ends lost 3 bases and 5 bases respectively, with 8 bases between them. Germline lookup yields CDR1 SGHKS and CDR2 YYEKEE (reference sequence). CDR3: CASSSSPETQYF. The CDR3 region has the DNA TGTGCCAGCAGCTCGAGCCCCGAGACCCAGTACTTC.

The rearrangement links TRBV2 to TRBJ1-5, with 7 bases lining up with TRBD1. V lost 7 bases to trimming and J lost 0 bases; unmatched junction nucleotides: 3. Germline V CDR1 and CDR2: SNHLY, FYNNEI. The CDR3 spans 14 residues. CDR3 residues: CASKTGISNQPQHF. CDR3 coding DNA: TGTGCCAGCAAGACAGGGATTAGCAATCAGCCCCAGCATTTT.

This clone came up once. The CDR3 sequence: CASSPRGSGQETQYF. The CDR3 DNA sequence: TGTGCCAGCAGTCCTCGGGGTAGCGGCCAAGAGACCCAGTACTTC. The J gene is TRBJ2-5, the V gene TRBV7-9; possibly TRBD2 for D (6 bases). This CDR3 region has 15 residues. Between the trimmed V and J ends, which lost 6 bases and 1 base, there was a span of 15 bases. Germline V CDR1 and CDR2: SEHNR, FQNEAQ (reference sequence). Full variable domain (rest looked up from reference TRBV7-9 and TRBJ2-5): DTGVSQNPRHKITKRGQNVTFRCDPISEHNRLYWYRQTLGQGPEFLTYFQNEAQLEKSRLLSDRFSAERPKGSFSTLEIQRTEQGDSAMYLCASSPRGSGQETQYFGPGTRLLVL.